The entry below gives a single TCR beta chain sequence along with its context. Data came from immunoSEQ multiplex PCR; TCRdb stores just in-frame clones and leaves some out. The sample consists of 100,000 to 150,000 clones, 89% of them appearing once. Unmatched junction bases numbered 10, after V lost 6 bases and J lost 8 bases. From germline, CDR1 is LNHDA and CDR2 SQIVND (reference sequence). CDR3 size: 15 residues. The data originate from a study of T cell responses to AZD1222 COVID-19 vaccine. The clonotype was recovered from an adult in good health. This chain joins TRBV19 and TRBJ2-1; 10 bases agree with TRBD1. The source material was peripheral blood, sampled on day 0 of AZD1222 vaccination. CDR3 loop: CASRWTGGSGYEQFF. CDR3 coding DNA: TGTGCCAGTAGGTGGACAGGGGGTTCCGGATATGAGCAGTTCTTC.